This TCR beta chain is drawn from a study of breast tumors, draining lymph nodes, adjacent tissues. TCRdb redid the calling of the multiplex PCR reads with MiXCR, one entry per CDR3 protein. In the table there are approximately 89,000 distinct CDR3 sequences, roughly 28% of which are singletons. Study-wide results and caveats: Compared with lymph nodes, tumors were less diverse; compared with nontumor tissue, more. The data were judged consistent with most tumor T cells coming from lymph node and expanding in tumor. Luminal-like breast cancer showed significantly greater tumor-nontumor repertoire similarity than basal-like breast cancer did. That most tumor T cells come from lymph nodes remained unproven.

Trimming took 5 bases from V and 1 from J, leaving 12 bases between them. Germline V gives CDR1 SGHRS, CDR2 YFSETQ. The CDR3 is made up of 14 amino acids. This clonotype was counted between two and nine times. The target antigen is unknown. Breast cancer patients provided tissue from their axillary draining lymph nodes. The sequence was collected from a female donor with breast cancer. Some clones in this sample may be carry-over from other donors' samples. This chain links TRBV5-1 with TRBJ1-1; tentative D call: TRBD1 (6 bases). Sequences were obtained from axillary lymph node tissue. CDR3 bases: TGCGCCAGCAGGAGGGGGGAGCAGAACACTGAAGCTTTCTTT. It yields the protein CASRRGEQNTEAFF.